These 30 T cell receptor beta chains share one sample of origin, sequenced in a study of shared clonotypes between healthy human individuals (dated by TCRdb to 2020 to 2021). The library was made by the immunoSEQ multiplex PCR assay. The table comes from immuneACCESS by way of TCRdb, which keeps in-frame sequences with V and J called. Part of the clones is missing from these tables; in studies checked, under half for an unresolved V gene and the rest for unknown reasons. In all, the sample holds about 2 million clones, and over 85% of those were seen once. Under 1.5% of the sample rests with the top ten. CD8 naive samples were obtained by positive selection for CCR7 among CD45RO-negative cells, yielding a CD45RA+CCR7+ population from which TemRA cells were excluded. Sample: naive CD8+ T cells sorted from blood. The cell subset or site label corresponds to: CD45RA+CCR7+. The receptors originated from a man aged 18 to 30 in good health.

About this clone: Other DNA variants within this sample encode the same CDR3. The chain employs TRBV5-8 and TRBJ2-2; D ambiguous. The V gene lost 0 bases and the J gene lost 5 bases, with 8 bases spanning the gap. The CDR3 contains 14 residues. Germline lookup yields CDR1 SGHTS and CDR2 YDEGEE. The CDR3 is CASSLVGTTGELFF. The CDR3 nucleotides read TGTGCCAGCAGCTTGGTCGGAACTACCGGGGAGCTGTTTTTT.

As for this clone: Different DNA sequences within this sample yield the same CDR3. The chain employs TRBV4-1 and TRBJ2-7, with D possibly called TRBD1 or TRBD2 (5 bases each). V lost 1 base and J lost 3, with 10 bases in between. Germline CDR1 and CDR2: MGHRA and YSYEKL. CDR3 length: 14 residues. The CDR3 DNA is TGCGCCAGCAGCCAAGGGGACGGGAACTACGAGCAGTACTTC. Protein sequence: CASSQGDGNYEQYF.

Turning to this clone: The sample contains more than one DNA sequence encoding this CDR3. The CDR3: CASSTGLSYEQYF. CDR3 bases: TGTGCCAGCAGTACGGGACTCTCCTACGAGCAGTACTTC. V usage is TRBV28 and J usage is TRBJ2-7; D is possibly TRBD2 (6 bases). CDR1 and CDR2 (germline): MDHEN, SYDVKM. The CDR3 consists of 13 residues. V was clipped by 5 bases and J by 0 bases, with 8 bases between them.

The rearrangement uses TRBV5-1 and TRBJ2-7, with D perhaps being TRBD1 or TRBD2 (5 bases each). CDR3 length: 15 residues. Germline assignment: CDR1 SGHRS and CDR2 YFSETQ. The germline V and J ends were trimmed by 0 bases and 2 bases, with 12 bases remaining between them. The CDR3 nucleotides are TGCGCCAGCAGCTTGGCCGGGACGGTTACCTACGAGCAGTACTTC. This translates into CASSLAGTVTYEQYF.

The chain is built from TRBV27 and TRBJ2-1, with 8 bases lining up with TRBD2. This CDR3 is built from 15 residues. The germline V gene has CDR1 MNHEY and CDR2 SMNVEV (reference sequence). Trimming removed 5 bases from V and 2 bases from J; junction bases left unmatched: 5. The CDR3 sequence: CASSDTSGAYNEQFF. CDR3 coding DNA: TGTGCCAGCAGTGATACTAGCGGAGCCTACAATGAGCAGTTCTTC.

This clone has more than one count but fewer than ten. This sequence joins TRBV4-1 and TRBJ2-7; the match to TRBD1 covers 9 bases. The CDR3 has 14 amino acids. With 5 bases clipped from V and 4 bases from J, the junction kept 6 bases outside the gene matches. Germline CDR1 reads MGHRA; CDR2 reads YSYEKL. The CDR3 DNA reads TGCGCCAGCAGCTACGACAGGGGGAAATACGAGCAGTACTTC. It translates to CASSYDRGKYEQYF.

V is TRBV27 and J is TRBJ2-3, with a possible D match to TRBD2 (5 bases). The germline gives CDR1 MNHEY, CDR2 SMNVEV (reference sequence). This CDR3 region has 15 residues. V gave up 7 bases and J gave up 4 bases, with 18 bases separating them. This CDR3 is CASTPAPGNADTQYF. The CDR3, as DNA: TGTGCCAGCACCCCCGCCCCGGGGAACGCAGATACGCAGTATTTT.

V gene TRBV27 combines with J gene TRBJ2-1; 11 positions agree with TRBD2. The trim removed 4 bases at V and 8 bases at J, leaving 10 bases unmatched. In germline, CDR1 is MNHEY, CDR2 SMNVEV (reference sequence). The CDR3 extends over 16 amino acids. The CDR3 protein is CASSSLSGGAVHEQFF. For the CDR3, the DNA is TGTGCCAGCAGTTCCCTTAGCGGGGGGGCGGTTCATGAGCAGTTCTTC.

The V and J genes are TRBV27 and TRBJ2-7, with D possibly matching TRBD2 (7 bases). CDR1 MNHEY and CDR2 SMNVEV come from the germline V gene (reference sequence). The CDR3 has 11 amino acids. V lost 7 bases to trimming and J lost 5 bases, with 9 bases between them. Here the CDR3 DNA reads TGTGCCAGCACGGGGGGCAACGAGCAGTACTTC. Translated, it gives CASTGGNEQYF.

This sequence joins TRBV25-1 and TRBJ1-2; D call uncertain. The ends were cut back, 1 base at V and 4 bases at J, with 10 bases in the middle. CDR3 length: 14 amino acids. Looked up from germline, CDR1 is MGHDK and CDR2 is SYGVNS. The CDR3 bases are TGTGCCAGCAGTGAATTTGGGTCAGCCTATGGCTACACCTTC. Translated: CASSEFGSAYGYTF.

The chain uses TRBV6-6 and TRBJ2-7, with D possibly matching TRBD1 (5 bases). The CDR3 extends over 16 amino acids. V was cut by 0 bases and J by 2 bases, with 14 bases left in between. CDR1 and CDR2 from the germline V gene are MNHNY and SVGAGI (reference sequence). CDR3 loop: CASSYSGPDRTYEQYF. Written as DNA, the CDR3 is TGTGCCAGCAGTTACTCGGGTCCCGACAGAACCTACGAGCAGTACTTC.

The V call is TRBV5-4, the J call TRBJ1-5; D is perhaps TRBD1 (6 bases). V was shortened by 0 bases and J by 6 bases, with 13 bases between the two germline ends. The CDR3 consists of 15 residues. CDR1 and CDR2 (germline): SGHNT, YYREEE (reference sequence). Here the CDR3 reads CASSLEGQGPQPQHF. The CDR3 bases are TGTGCCAGCAGCTTGGAAGGTCAGGGGCCTCAGCCCCAGCATTTT.

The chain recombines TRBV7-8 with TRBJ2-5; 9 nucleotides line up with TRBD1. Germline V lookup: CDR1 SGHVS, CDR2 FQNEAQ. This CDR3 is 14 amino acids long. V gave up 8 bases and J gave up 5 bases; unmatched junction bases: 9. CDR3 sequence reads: CASGVDRGLETQYF. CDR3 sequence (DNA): TGTGCCAGCGGGGTGGACAGGGGTTTGGAGACCCAGTACTTC.

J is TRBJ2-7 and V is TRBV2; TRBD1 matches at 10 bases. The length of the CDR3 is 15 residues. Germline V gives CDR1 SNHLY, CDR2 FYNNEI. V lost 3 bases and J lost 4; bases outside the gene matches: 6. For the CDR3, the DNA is TGTGCCAGCAGTGATCCCGGGACAGGGGTGTACGAGCAGTACTTC. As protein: CASSDPGTGVYEQYF. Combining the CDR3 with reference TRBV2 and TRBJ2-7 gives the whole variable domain EPEVTQTPSHQVTQMGQEVILRCVPISNHLYFYWYRQILGQKVEFLVSFYNNEISEKSEIFDDQFSVERPDGSNFTLKIRSTKLEDSAMYFCASSDPGTGVYEQYFGPGTRLTVT.

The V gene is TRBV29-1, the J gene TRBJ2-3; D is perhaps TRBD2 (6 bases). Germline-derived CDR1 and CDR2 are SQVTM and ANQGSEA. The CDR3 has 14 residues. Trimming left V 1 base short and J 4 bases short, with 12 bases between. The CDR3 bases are TGCAGCGTTGAAGGCGGCGGGACCGCAGATACGCAGTATTTT. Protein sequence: CSVEGGGTADTQYF.

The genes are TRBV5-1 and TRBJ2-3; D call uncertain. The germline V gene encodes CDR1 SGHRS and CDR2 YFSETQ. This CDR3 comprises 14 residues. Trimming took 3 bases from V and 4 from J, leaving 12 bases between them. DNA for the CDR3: TGCGCCAGCAGCTCGGTTCCCCCCCCAGATACGCAGTATTTT. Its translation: CASSSVPPPDTQYF.

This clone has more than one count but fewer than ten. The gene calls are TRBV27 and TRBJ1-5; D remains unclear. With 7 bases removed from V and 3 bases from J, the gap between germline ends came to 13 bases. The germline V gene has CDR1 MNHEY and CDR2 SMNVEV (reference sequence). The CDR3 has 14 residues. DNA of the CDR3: TGTGCCAGCACCTTGTCGGGATCCAATCAGCCCCAGCATTTT. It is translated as CASTLSGSNQPQHF.

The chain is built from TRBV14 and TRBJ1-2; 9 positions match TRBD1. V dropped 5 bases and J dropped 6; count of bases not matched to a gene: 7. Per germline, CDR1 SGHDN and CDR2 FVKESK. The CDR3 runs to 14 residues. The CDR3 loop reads CASSNRDREDGYTF. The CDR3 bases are TGTGCCAGCAGCAACCGGGACAGGGAGGATGGCTACACCTTC. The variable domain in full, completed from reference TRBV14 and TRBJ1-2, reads EAGVTQFPSHSVIEKGQTVTLRCDPISGHDNLYWYRRVMGKEIKFLLHFVKESKQDESGMPNNRFLAERTGGTYSTLKVQPAELEDSGVYFCASSNRDREDGYTFGSGTRLTVV.

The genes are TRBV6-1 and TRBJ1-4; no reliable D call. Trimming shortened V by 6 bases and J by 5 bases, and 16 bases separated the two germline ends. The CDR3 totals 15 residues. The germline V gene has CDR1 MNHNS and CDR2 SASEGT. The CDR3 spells CASSYPKTENEKLFF. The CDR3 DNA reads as TGTGCCAGCAGCTATCCCAAGACGGAGAATGAAAAACTGTTTTTT.

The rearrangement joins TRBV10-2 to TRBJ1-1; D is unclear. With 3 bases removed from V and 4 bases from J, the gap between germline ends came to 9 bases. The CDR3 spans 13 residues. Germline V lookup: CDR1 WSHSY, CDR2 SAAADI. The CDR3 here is CASSDVGGTEAFF. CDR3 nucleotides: TGCGCCAGCAGTGATGTGGGAGGCACTGAAGCTTTCTTT.

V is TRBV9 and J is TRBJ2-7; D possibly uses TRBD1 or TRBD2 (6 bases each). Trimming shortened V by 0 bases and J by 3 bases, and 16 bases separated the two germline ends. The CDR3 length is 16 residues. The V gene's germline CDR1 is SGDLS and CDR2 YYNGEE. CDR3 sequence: CASSVAVGGEYYEQYF. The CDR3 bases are TGTGCCAGCAGCGTAGCAGTGGGGGGCGAGTACTACGAGCAGTACTTC.

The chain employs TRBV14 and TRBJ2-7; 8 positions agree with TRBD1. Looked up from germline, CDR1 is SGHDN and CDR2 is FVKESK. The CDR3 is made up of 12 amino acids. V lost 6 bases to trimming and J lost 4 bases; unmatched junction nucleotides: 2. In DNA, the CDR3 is TGTGCCAGCAGTGGGACAGGTTACGAGCAGTACTTC. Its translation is CASSGTGYEQYF.

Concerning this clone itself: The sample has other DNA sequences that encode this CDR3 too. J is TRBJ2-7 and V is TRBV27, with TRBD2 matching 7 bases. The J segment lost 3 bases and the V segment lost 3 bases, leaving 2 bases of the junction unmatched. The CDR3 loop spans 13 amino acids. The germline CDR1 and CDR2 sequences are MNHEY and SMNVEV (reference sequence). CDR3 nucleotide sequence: TGTGCCAGCAGTTTGGGGGGGAGCTACGAGCAGTACTTC. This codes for CASSLGGSYEQYF.

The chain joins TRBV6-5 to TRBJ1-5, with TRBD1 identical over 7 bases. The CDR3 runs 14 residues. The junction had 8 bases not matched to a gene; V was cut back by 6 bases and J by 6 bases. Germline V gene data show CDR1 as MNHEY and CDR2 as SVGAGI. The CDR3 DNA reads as TGTGCCAGCAGCCATGACAGGGAGGCTCAGCCCCAGCATTTT. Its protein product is CASSHDREAQPQHF.

CDR3 in amino acids: CASSQEASGDAYEQYF. In DNA form, the CDR3 reads TGCGCCAGCAGCCAAGAAGCTAGCGGGGACGCTTACGAGCAGTACTTC. The chain recombines TRBV4-1 with TRBJ2-7; 9 positions match TRBD2. Trimming took 0 bases from V and 4 from J; bases not matched to a gene: 7. Per germline, CDR1 MGHRA and CDR2 YSYEKL. This CDR3 comprises 16 residues.

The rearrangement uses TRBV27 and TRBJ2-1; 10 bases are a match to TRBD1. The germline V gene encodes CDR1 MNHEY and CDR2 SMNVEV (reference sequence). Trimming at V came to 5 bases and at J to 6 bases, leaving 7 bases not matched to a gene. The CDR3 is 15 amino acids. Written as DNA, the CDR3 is TGTGCCAGCAGTCCCGGGACAGGGGTTTTCAATGAGCAGTTCTTC. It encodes CASSPGTGVFNEQFF.

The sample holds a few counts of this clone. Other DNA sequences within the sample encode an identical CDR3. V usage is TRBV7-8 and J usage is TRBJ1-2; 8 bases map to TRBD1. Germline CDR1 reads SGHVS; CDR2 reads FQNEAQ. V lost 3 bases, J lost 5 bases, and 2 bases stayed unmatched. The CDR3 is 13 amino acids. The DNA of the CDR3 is TGTGCCAGCAGCTTGGGGACAGGATATGGCTACACCTTC. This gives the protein CASSLGTGYGYTF.

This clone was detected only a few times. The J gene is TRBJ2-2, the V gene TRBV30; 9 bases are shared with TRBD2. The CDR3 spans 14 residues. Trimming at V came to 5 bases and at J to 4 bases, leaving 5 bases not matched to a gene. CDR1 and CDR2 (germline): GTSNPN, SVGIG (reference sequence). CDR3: CAWDSGSTTGELFF. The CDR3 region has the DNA TGTGCCTGGGATAGCGGGAGTACCACCGGGGAGCTGTTTTTT.

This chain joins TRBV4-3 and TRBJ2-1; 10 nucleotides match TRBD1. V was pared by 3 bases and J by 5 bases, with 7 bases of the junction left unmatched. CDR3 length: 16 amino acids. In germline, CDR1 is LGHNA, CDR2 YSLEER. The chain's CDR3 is CASSQIGQGEDNEQFF. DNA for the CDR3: TGCGCCAGCAGCCAGATCGGACAGGGGGAAGACAATGAGCAGTTCTTC.

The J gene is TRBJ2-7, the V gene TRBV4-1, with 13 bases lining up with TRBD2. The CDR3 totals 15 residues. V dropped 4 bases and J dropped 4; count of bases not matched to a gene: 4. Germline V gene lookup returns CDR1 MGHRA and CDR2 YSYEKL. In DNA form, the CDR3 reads TGCGCCAGCAGCCTGGGACTAGCGGGACGTTACGAGCAGTACTTC. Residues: CASSLGLAGRYEQYF.